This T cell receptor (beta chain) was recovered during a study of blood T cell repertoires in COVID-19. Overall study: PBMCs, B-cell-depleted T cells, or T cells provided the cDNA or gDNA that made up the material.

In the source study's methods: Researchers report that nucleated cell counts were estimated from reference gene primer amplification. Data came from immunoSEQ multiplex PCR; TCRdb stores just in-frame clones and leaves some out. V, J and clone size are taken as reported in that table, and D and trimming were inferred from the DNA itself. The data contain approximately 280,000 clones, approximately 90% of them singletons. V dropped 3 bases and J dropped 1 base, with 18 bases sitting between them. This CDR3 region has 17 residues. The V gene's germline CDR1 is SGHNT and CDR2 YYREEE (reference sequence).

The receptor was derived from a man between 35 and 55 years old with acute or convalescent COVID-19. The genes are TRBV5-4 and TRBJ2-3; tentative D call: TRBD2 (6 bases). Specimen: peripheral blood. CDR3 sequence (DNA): TGTGCCAGCAGCTCTCCTGCGCGGGGCCGGGGCACAGATACGCAGTATTTT. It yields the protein CASSSPARGRGTDTQYF.